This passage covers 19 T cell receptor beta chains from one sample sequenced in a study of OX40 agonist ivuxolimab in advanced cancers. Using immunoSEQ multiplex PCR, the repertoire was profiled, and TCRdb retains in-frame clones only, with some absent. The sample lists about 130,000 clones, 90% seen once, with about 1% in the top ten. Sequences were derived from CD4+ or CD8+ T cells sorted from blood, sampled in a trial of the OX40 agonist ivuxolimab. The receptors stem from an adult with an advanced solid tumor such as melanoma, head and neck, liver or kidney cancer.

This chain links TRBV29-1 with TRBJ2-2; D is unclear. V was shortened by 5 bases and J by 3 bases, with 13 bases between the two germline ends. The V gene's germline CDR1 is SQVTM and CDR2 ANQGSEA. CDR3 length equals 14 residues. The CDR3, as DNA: TGCAGCGTTAAGTCGGTTCGGGACACCGGGGAGCTGTTTTTT. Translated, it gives CSVKSVRDTGELFF.

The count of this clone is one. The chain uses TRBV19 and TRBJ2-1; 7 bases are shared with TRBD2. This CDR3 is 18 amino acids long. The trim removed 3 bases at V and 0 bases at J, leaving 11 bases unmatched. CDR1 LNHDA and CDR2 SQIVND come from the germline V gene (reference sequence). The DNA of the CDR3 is TGTGCCAGTAGTATGAAGTCGCCCGGCGGGAGCTCCTACAATGAGCAGTTCTTC. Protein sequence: CASSMKSPGGSSYNEQFF.

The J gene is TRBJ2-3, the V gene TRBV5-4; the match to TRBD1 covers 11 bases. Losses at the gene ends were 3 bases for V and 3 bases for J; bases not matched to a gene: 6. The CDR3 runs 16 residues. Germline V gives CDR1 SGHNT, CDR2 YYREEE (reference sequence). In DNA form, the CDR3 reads TGTGCCAGCAGCTCCCCCGGGACAGGGGGAACAGATACGCAGTATTTT. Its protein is CASSSPGTGGTDTQYF. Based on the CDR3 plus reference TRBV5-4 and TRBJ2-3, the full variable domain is ETGVTQSPTHLIKTRGQQVTLRCSSQSGHNTVSWYQQALGQGPQFIFQYYREEENGRGNFPPRFSGLQFPNYSSELNVNALELDDSALYLCASSSPGTGGTDTQYFGPGTRLTVL.

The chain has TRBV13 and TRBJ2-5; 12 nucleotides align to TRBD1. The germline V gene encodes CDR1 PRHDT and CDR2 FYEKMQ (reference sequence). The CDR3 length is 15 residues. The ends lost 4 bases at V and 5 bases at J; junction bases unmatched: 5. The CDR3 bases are TGTGCCAGCAGCTCGGGACAGGGGGCGACGGAGACCCAGTACTTC. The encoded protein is CASSSGQGATETQYF.

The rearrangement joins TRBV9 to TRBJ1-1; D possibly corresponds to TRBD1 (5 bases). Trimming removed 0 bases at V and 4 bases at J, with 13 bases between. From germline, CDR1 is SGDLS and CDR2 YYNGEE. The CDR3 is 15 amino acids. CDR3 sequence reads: CASSVVGVGGTEAFF. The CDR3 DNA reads TGTGCCAGCAGCGTAGTGGGGGTTGGGGGCACTGAAGCTTTCTTT.

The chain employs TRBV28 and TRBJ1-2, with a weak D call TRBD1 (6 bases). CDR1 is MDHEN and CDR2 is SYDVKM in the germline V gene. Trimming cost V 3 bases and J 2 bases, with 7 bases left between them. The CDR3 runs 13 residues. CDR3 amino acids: CASSLTGNYGYTF. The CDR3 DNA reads TGTGCCAGCAGTTTGACAGGAAACTATGGCTACACCTTC.

CDR3 protein: CASSYEQWDEQYF. CDR3 nucleotides: TGTGCCAGCAGCTACGAACAGTGGGACGAGCAGTACTTC. The chain employs TRBV9 and TRBJ2-7, with unresolved D. The CDR3 is 13 residues long. Germline-derived CDR1 and CDR2 are SGDLS and YYNGEE. The V and J ends lost 4 bases and 5 bases respectively, with 13 bases between them.

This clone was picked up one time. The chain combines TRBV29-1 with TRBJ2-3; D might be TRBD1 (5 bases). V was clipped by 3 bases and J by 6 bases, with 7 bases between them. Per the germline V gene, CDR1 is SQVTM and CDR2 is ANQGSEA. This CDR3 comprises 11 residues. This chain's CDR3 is CSVDRVDTQYF. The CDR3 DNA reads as TGCAGCGTTGACAGGGTGGATACGCAGTATTTT.

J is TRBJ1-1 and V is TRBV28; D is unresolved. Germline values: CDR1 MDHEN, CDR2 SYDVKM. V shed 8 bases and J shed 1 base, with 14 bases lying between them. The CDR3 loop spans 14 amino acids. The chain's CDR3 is CASLVSTKNTEAFF. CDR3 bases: TGTGCCAGCCTGGTGAGCACAAAGAACACTGAAGCTTTCTTT.

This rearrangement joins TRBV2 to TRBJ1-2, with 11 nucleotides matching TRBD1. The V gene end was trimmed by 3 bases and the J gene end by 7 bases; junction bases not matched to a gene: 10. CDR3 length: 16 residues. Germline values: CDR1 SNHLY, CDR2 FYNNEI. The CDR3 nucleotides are TGTGCCAGCAGTGAGTTCCGGACAGGGGGCGCGATTGGCTACACCTTC. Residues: CASSEFRTGGAIGYTF.

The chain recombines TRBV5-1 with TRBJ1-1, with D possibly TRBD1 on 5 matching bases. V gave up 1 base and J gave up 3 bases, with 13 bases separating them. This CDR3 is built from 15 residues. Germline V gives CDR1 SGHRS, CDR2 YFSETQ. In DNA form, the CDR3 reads TGCGCCAGCAGCTTGAGTCAGGGTCAAGACACTGAAGCTTTCTTT. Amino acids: CASSLSQGQDTEAFF. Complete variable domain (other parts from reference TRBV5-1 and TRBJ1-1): KAGVTQTPRYLIKTRGQQVTLSCSPISGHRSVSWYQQTPGQGLQFLFEYFSETQRNKGNFPGRFSGRQFSNSRSEMNVSTLELGDSALYLCASSLSQGQDTEAFFGQGTRLTVV.

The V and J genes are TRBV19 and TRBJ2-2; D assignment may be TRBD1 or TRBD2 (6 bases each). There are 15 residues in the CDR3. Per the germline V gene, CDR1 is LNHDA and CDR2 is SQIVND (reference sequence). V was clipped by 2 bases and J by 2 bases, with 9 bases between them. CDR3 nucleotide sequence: TGTGCCAGTAGTATACAGGGGACTAACACCGGGGAGCTGTTTTTT. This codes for CASSIQGTNTGELFF.

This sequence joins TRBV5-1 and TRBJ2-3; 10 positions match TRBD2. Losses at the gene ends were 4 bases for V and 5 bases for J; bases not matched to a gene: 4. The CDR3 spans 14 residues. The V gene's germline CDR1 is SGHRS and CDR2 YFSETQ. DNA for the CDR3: TGCGCCAGCAGCCTTCTAGCGGGAGAAGATACGCAGTATTTT. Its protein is CASSLLAGEDTQYF.

CDR3 region: CASSFGDSDQETQYF. The DNA for the CDR3 is TGTGCCAGCAGCTTCGGGGACAGCGACCAAGAGACCCAGTACTTC. This chain joins TRBV11-3 and TRBJ2-5; 7 nucleotides agree with TRBD1. The J segment lost 0 bases and the V segment lost 3 bases, leaving 4 bases of the junction unmatched. Germline V gene data show CDR1 as SGHNT and CDR2 as YENEEA. The CDR3 is 15 residues long.

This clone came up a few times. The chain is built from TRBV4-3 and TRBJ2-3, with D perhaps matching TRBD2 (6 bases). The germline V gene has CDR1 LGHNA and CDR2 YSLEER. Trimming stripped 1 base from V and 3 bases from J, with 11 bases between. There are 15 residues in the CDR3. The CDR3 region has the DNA TGCGCCAGCAGCCAAGGAGGGACTCAAACAGATACGCAGTATTTT. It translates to CASSQGGTQTDTQYF.

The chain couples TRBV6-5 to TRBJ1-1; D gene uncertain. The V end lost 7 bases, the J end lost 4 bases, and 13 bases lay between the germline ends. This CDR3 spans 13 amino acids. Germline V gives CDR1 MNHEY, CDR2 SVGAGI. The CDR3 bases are TGTGCCAGCACCCGGGATTACCCCACTGAAGCTTTCTTT. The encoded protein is CASTRDYPTEAFF.

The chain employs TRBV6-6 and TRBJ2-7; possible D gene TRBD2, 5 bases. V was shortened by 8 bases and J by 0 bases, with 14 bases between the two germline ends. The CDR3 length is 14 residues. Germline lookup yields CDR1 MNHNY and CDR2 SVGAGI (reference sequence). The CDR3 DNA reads TGTGCCAGCGATATTCCGGGGATCTCCTACGAGCAGTACTTC. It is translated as CASDIPGISYEQYF.

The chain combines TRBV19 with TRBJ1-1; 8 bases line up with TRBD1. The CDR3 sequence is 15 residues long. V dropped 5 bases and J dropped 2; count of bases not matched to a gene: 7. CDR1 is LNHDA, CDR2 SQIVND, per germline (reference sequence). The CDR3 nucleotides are TGTGCCAGTAGTGGGAGGGGACAGGCTAACACTGAAGCTTTCTTT. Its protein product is CASSGRGQANTEAFF.

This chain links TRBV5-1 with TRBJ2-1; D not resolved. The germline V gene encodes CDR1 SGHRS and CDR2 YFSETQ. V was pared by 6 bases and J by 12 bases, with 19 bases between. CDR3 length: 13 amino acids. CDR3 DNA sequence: TGCGCCAGCAACACTGAGATCCCCTTTGTGCAGTTCTTC. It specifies CASNTEIPFVQFF. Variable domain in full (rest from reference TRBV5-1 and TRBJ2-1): KAGVTQTPRYLIKTRGQQVTLSCSPISGHRSVSWYQQTPGQGLQFLFEYFSETQRNKGNFPGRFSGRQFSNSRSEMNVSTLELGDSALYLCASNTEIPFVQFFGPGTRLTVL.